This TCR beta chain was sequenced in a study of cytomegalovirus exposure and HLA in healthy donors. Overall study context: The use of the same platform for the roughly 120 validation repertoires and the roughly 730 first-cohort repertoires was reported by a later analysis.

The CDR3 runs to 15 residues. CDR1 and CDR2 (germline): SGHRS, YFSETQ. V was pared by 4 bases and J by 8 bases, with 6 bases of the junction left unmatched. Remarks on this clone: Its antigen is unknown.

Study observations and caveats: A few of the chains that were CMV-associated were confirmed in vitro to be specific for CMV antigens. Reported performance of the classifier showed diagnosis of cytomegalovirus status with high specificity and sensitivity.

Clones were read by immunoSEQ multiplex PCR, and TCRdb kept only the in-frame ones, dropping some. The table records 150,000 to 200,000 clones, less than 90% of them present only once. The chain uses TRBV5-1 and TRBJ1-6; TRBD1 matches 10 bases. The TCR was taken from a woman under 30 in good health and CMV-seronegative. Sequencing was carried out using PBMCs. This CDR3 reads CASSHLGQGDSPLHF. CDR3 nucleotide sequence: TGCGCCAGCAGCCACCTTGGACAGGGGGATTCACCCCTCCACTTT.